The 6 T cell receptor beta chains in this list originate from one sample, sequenced in a study of Graves' ophthalmopathy and Graves' hyperthyroidism. TCR beta CDR3 amplification used RNA transcripts. First-round RT-PCR employed HTBI primers, with a second-round multiplex PCR after it. TCRdb reprocessed the multiplex PCR reads via MiXCR and lists one record per CDR3 protein. The data contain 680,000 or so distinct CDR3 sequences, approximately 21% of them seen just once; the ten biggest clones take up about 6.6%. Sequences were obtained from peripheral blood. The source is a woman younger than 35 with stable Graves' hyperthyroidism. Some clones in this sample may be carry-over from other donors' samples.

Ten or more counts support this clonotype. The chain carries TRBV18 and TRBJ1-6; 9 bases fit TRBD1. The germline V gene has CDR1 KGHSH and CDR2 LQKENI. Unmatched junction bases numbered 6, after V lost 5 bases and J lost 7 bases. The CDR3 contains 15 residues. The chain's CDR3 is CASSTRDRENSPLHF. The CDR3 DNA reads TGTGCCAGCTCAACGCGGGACAGGGAAAATTCACCCCTCCACTTT.

As for this clonotype: At one of its ends the junction is not consistent with the germline gene, which may arise from a read error. The CDR3 nucleotides are TGTGCCAGCAGTTTAAGCACGGGTACCATGTATTTT. Protein: CASSLSTGTMYF. The chain recombines TRBV12-3 or TRBV12-4 with TRBJ1-3; D is ambiguous. This CDR3 has 12 residues.

The rearrangement joins TRBV5-1 to TRBJ1-6, with D perhaps TRBD1 (5 bases). The germline V gene has CDR1 SGHRS and CDR2 YFSETQ. This CDR3 contains 15 residues. V was trimmed by 4 bases and J by 10 bases, leaving 18 bases between them. CDR3 sequence: CASSLNRGHASPLHF. As DNA, the CDR3 is TGCGCCAGCAGCCTAAACCGGGGCCACGCATCACCCCTCCACTTT.

This clonotype has only a few counts. The chain has TRBV6-2 or TRBV6-3 and TRBJ1-2; no clear D. Germline lookup yields CDR1 MNHEY and CDR2 SVGEGT. V dropped 5 bases and J dropped 6 bases, with 19 bases sitting between them. This CDR3 contains 15 residues. The CDR3 bases are TGTGCCAGCAGTAAAAGGTCGGCGGCATTGAATGGCTACACCTTC. Translated, it gives CASSKRSAALNGYTF.

This clonotype was observed at least ten times. V is TRBV12-3 or TRBV12-4 and J is TRBJ1-2, with TRBD1 as a possible D gene (6 bases). Trimming took 3 bases from V and 3 from J, leaving 11 bases between them. The length of the CDR3 is 14 residues. DNA for the CDR3: TGTGCCAGCAGTTTTGGGACATCCTACTATGGCTACACCTTC. Protein product: CASSFGTSYYGYTF.

This clonotype was detected many times. The V and J genes are TRBV28 and TRBJ1-1; 10 positions match TRBD1. Unmatched junction bases numbered 7, after V lost 4 bases and J lost 5 bases. The CDR3 loop spans 15 amino acids. Germline CDR1 MDHEN, CDR2 SYDVKM. CDR3 nucleotides: TGTGCCAGCAGTTCACCAGGGACAGGGGAGACTGAAGCTTTCTTT. This encodes CASSSPGTGETEAFF.